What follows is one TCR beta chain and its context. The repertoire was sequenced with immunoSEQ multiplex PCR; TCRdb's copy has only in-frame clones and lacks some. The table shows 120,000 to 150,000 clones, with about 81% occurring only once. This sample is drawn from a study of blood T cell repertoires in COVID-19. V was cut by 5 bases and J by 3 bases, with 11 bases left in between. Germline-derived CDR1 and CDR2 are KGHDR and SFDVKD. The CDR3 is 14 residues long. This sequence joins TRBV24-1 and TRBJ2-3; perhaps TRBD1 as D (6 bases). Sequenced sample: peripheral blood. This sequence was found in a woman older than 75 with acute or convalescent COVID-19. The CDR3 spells CATSVQGGTDTQYF. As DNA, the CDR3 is TGTGCCACCAGTGTACAGGGTGGGACAGATACGCAGTATTTT.